This T cell receptor beta chain was found in a study of cytomegalovirus exposure and HLA in healthy donors. Looking at the study overall: The study's early data release held around 85 million unique TCRs from HLA-typed donors.

The primer mix had 60 Vbeta and 13 Jbeta primers. Sequencing was performed with immunoSEQ multiplex PCR; in TCRdb, only in-frame clones are kept and a portion is missing. The sample yields 150,000 to 190,000 clones, approximately 86% seen once. This clone was detected once. CDR1 is PRHDT and CDR2 is FYEKMQ in the germline V gene (reference sequence). The CDR3 extends over 13 amino acids. V was clipped by 0 bases and J by 6 bases, with 8 bases between them. The sequenced sample was PBMCs. J is TRBJ1-2 and V is TRBV13; D call uncertain. The sequence derives from a woman aged 50 to 60 in good health and CMV-seropositive. For the CDR3, the DNA is TGTGCCAGCAGCTTAGGGCCAGTGGATGGCTACACCTTC. Its translation: CASSLGPVDGYTF.